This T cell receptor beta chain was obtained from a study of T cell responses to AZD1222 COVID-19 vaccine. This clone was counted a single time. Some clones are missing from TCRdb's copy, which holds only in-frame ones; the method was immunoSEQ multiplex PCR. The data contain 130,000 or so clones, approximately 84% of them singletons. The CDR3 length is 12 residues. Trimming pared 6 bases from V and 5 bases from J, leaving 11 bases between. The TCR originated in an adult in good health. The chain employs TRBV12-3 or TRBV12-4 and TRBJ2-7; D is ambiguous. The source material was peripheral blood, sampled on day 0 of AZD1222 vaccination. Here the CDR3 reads CASSPRGDEQYF. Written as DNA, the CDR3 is TGTGCCAGCAGCCCCCGCGGTGACGAGCAGTACTTC.